This T cell receptor (beta chain) derives from a study of metastatic and nonmetastatic thyroid tumors (TCRdb year 2020). For the wider study: The researchers compared repertoires between peripheral blood samples and tumor or nodule tissue samples from patients with malignant or benign thyroid disease.

No patient had received any treatment before thyroid surgery. The study retrospectively analysed patient clinical samples collected from about 2012 to 2018 using T-cell receptor beta sequencing. Study-level results and caveats: TCR beta diversity was reported as significantly higher in malignant tumors than in benign nodules, in both blood and tumor samples.

The library was produced with PCR. Reads for this sample came from an Illumina HiSeq 4000. High-throughput sequencing was used to profile the TCR beta-chain CDR3 region of each patient. Regarding the original processing steps: Drawing on CDR3 differences between clinicopathological groups, the researchers built a classifier meant to tell apart patients with distant-metastatic papillary thyroid cancer. The Shannon index was used to measure repertoire diversity, and the Morisita-Horn index was used to measure how similar tumor and blood repertoires were. The public reads were quality trimmed at Q25 with fastp and then assembled into clones with MiXCR by TCRdb, keeping productive beta chains. Here the V and J calls rest on TCRdb's processing, not on the authors' analysis. The sample records approximately 11,000 clones, 27% of which are singletons. The top ten constitute about a fifth of the sample. As a fraction of the sample, this clone is medium-sized (0.01 to 0.1%). Its antigen is currently not known. Per-base quality was not reported, and no clone a single base away is much larger than it.

The clonotype was recovered from a male donor with papillary thyroid cancer or a benign thyroid nodule (not recorded which). Some clones in this sample may be carry-over from other donors' samples. Sequencing was done on a sample of adjacent normal tissue.

The DNA is as follows: TGCAGTGCTAGAGATGCCGGGGGGGCCGTCCAAGAGACCCAGTACTTC. Protein translation: CSARDAGGAVQETQYF. The rearranged chain carries TRBV20-1 and TRBJ2-5; TRBD2 fits 8 bases in the junction. The CDR3, cysteine through phenylalanine, is 16 amino acids long. CDR3 DNA is the only sequence kept; it has 48 bases, read in frame from the first base. Reading the germline V gene (reference sequence) gives CDR1 DFQATT and CDR2 SNEGSKA. Trimmed from V: 0 bases; trimmed from J: 1 base; junction bases lacking a gene match: 7.